These 21 T cell receptor beta chains were all obtained from the same sample, sequenced in a study of CD8 T cells in Susac syndrome. An input of 0.5 to 1 ug of RNA was subjected to reverse transcription using random hexamers. TCRdb reanalysed the immunoSEQ multiplex PCR reads using MiXCR and keeps one entry per CDR3 protein. The top ten clones hold about 0.26% of a sample with some 26,000 distinct CDR3 sequences, 94% of them seen once. Sequenced: CD8+ T cells from PBMCs. The receptors stem from a human donor in good health.

This chain connects TRBV29-1 to TRBJ1-2; no clear D gene. The CDR3 loop spans 14 amino acids. The germline V and J ends were trimmed by 2 bases and 3 bases, with 13 bases remaining between them. CDR1 and CDR2 (germline): SQVTM, ANQGSEA. In nucleotides, the CDR3 is TGCAGCGTTGAAAAGGGCAGGTCAGACTATGGCTACACCTTC. It translates to CSVEKGRSDYGYTF.

The gene calls are TRBV12-3 or TRBV12-4 and TRBJ2-7; D is tentatively TRBD1 or TRBD2 (5 bases each). V dropped 9 bases and J dropped 1 base, with 16 bases sitting between them. This CDR3 is 14 amino acids long. CDR3 DNA: TGTGCCAGTTCCCGGGACGGAGATTCCTACGAGCAGTACTTC. It yields the protein CASSRDGDSYEQYF.

The V call is TRBV5-4, the J call TRBJ2-3; the D is unclear. Germline values: CDR1 SGHNT, CDR2 YYREEE (reference sequence). Trimming cost V 2 bases and J 1 base, with 5 bases left between them. The CDR3 loop spans 13 amino acids. CDR3 protein: CASSFQGTDTQYF. CDR3 coding DNA: TGTGCCAGCAGCTTTCAGGGCACAGATACGCAGTATTTT.

The CDR3 reads CSVELPVNTEAFF. The CDR3 nucleotides read TGCAGCGTTGAGCTCCCGGTGAACACTGAAGCTTTCTTT. This chain uses TRBV29-1 with TRBJ1-1, with D uncertain. CDR3 size: 13 residues. Per the germline V gene, CDR1 is SQVTM and CDR2 is ANQGSEA. Trimming removed 3 bases at V and 0 bases at J, with 8 bases between.

This clonotype was seen a few times. CDR3: CASSRTVLNTEAFF. The DNA for the CDR3 is TGCGCCAGCAGCCGGACAGTCTTGAACACTGAAGCTTTCTTT. The V and J genes are TRBV10-2 and TRBJ1-1, with D tentatively TRBD1 (6 bases). The CDR3 consists of 14 residues. V lost 6 bases and J lost 0, with 11 bases in between. Germline V gene data show CDR1 as WSHSY and CDR2 as SAAADI.

The chain combines TRBV4-3 with TRBJ2-3; either TRBD1 or TRBD2 may fit D (5 bases each). Germline V gives CDR1 LGHNA, CDR2 YSLEER. Trimming left V 2 bases short and J 10 bases short, with 19 bases between. CDR3 size: 15 residues. The CDR3 sequence is CASSQSSRGADAQYF. CDR3 coding DNA: TGCGCCAGCAGCCAAAGCTCTAGAGGGGCGGATGCGCAGTATTTT.

The chain is built from TRBV28 and TRBJ2-1; 9 bases match TRBD1. The CDR3 runs to 15 residues. The V gene end was trimmed by 7 bases and the J gene end by 2 bases; junction bases not matched to a gene: 6. CDR1 MDHEN and CDR2 SYDVKM come from the germline V gene. The CDR3: CASIIQGAPYNEQFF. The DNA for the CDR3 is TGTGCCAGCATAATACAGGGGGCCCCCTACAATGAGCAGTTCTTC.

This clonotype was seen a single time. The rearrangement uses TRBV4-1 and TRBJ1-2, with 12 bases that match TRBD1. Germline V gives CDR1 MGHRA, CDR2 YSYEKL. The trim removed 0 bases at V and 8 bases at J, leaving 4 bases unmatched. The CDR3 length is 15 residues. The CDR3 nucleotides are TGCGCCAGCAGCCAAGAAAGGGACAGGGGGCGCGGCTACACCTTC. It yields the protein CASSQERDRGRGYTF.

The gene calls are TRBV4-3 and TRBJ2-7; 11 nucleotides match TRBD1. The CDR3 extends over 15 amino acids. J was trimmed by 2 bases and V by 5 bases; bases with no gene match: 5. CDR1 is LGHNA, CDR2 YSLEER, per germline. The CDR3 is CASSWDRGVTYEQYF. The CDR3, as DNA: TGCGCCAGCAGCTGGGACAGGGGGGTGACCTACGAGCAGTACTTC.

V is TRBV6-2 or TRBV6-3 and J is TRBJ1-1; possibly TRBD1 for D (5 bases). Looked up from germline, CDR1 is MNHEY and CDR2 is SVGEGT. V dropped 2 bases and J dropped 5 bases, with 12 bases sitting between them. The CDR3 runs 14 residues. DNA of the CDR3: TGTGCCAGCAGTTACACTTCGGCAGGGACTGAAGCTTTCTTT. Encoded protein: CASSYTSAGTEAFF.

A remark on this clonotype: A read error may account for a junction end that differs from germline. The chain has TRBV7-9 and TRBJ1-1; D not resolved. The germline gives CDR1 SEHNR, CDR2 FQNEAQ (reference sequence). The CDR3 has 13 amino acids. The CDR3: CASTLVGSTEAFF. CDR3 coding DNA: TGTGCCAGCACCTTAGTAGGGAGCACTGAAGCTTTCTTT.

This chain links TRBV5-4 with TRBJ1-2, with 11 bases fitting TRBD1. Per the germline V gene, CDR1 is SGHNT and CDR2 is YYREEE (reference sequence). The V and J ends lost 4 bases and 7 bases, in that order; junction bases with no gene match: 6. The CDR3 extends over 14 amino acids. Here the CDR3 reads CASSIGQGAVGYTF. CDR3 DNA: TGTGCCAGCAGCATTGGACAGGGGGCAGTTGGCTACACCTTC.

The genes are TRBV7-2 and TRBJ2-6, with TRBD1 as a possible D gene (6 bases). The CDR3 contains 15 residues. Per the germline V gene, CDR1 is SGHTA and CDR2 is FQGNSA. Trimming removed 5 bases from V and 4 bases from J, with 12 bases in between. This CDR3 is CASSQGTTGANVLTF. The CDR3 nucleotides read TGTGCCAGCAGCCAAGGGACAACCGGGGCCAACGTCCTGACTTTC.

V gene TRBV5-8 combines with J gene TRBJ2-7, with 8 bases fitting TRBD1. The CDR3 has 15 amino acids. CDR1 and CDR2 (germline): SGHTS, YDEGEE. With 4 bases clipped from V and 5 bases from J, the junction kept 11 bases outside the gene matches. The CDR3 nucleotides read TGTGCCAGCAGCGGATGGACAGGGCCCGTCCACGAGCAGTACTTC. Translation: CASSGWTGPVHEQYF.

This clonotype came up a few times. The chain has TRBV6-1 and TRBJ2-1; 9 bases agree with TRBD1. Germline loops: CDR1 MNHNS, CDR2 SASEGT. The CDR3 spans 14 residues. The CDR3 region has the DNA TGTGCAAGCGGAGGGACAGGGCCCTACAATGAGCAGTTCTTC. This encodes CASGGTGPYNEQFF.

The chain joins TRBV5-1 to TRBJ2-7; TRBD1 is a possible D gene (6 bases). V lost 4 bases and J 4 bases, leaving 12 bases between the germline ends. CDR3 size: 13 residues. Per germline, CDR1 SGHRS and CDR2 YFSETQ. The DNA for the CDR3 is TGCGCCAGCAGCCTGGGACACCAATACGAGCAGTACTTC. Encoded protein: CASSLGHQYEQYF.

This chain connects TRBV6-1 to TRBJ1-1; tentatively, D is TRBD1 (6 bases). Between the trimmed V and J ends, which lost 11 bases and 0 bases, there was a span of 13 bases. Per the germline V gene, CDR1 is MNHNS and CDR2 is SASEGT. The CDR3 sequence is 13 residues long. CDR3 residues: CAGRDTMNTEAFF. The CDR3 nucleotides are TGTGCCGGACGGGACACCATGAACACTGAAGCTTTCTTT.

This clonotype was recorded only once. This chain joins TRBV27 and TRBJ2-7; unclear D gene. The CDR3 totals 13 residues. Deletions cut 0 bases from V and 4 bases from J, with 7 bases between. Looked up from germline, CDR1 is MNHEY and CDR2 is SMNVEV (reference sequence). CDR3 region: CASSLSSGYEQYF. The CDR3 nucleotides are TGTGCCAGCAGTTTATCAAGTGGTTACGAGCAGTACTTC.

The chain employs TRBV6-1 and TRBJ2-7, with D possibly being TRBD1 (6 bases). The germline V gene has CDR1 MNHNS and CDR2 SASEGT. V gave up 5 bases and J gave up 6 bases, with 14 bases separating them. This CDR3 contains 13 residues. The CDR3 is CASSTGPWGEQYF. CDR3 DNA sequence: TGTGCCAGCAGTACAGGGCCGTGGGGCGAGCAGTACTTC.

This clonotype was counted a single time. This chain uses TRBV4-1 with TRBJ1-1, with D uncertain. Germline values: CDR1 MGHRA, CDR2 YSYEKL. The CDR3 has 14 residues. The germline V and J ends were trimmed by 4 bases and 0 bases, with 9 bases remaining between them. The CDR3 loop is CASSLGRMNTEAFF. In DNA, the CDR3 is TGCGCCAGCAGCCTCGGACGTATGAACACTGAAGCTTTCTTT.

The chain is built from TRBV2 and TRBJ1-2, with unresolved D. CDR1 SNHLY and CDR2 FYNNEI come from the germline V gene. This CDR3 region has 12 residues. V was clipped by 4 bases and J by 8 bases, with 11 bases between them. CDR3 bases: TGTGCCAGCAGTGTGAGGAGTAGGGGCTACACCTTC. This encodes CASSVRSRGYTF.